The present T cell receptor (beta chain) was sequenced within a study of blood T cell repertoires in COVID-19. Study details: Both acute and convalescent COVID-19 samples were obtained from the United States, Italy and Spain. T cells, B-cell-depleted T cells, or PBMCs provided the cDNA or gDNA that served as material.

With regard to this clone: This same CDR3 is encoded by further DNA sequences in the sample.

Authors' methods: Amplification of reference gene primers was used by the study to estimate nucleated cell counts. Only in-frame clones appear in the TCRdb table, and some are missing; sequencing was by immunoSEQ multiplex PCR. V and J calls and clone size are as listed in that table; D and trimming were resolved from the DNA. The data show 200,000 or so clones, 80% to 90% seen once. The germline V gene encodes CDR1 ENHRY and CDR2 SYGVKD. V lost 4 bases to trimming and J lost 1 base, with 6 bases between them. This CDR3 has 13 amino acids. The chain couples TRBV10-3 to TRBJ2-3; no clear D gene. The TCR comes from a man aged 30-40 years with COVID-19, enrolled during active disease. The sequencing input was peripheral blood. The CDR3 here is CAISAQGTDTQYF. CDR3 nucleotide sequence: TGTGCCATCAGTGCGCAGGGCACAGATACGCAGTATTTT.